The clone carrying this T cell receptor (beta chain) was detected ten times or more. Recently diagnosed hyperthyroidism of less than 2 months' duration affected patients aged 18 to 65. Used for diagnoses were clinical symptoms, serum thyroxine and TRAb, thyroid ultrasound and orbital computed tomography. This entry comes from a study of T cells in Graves' hyperthyroidism and ophthalmopathy. There were TCR beta CDR3 regions amplified from RNA transcripts. TCR CDR3 underwent first-round RT-PCR with the HTBI primer set. TCRdb fed the multiplex PCR reads into MiXCR, producing one record per CDR3 protein. The sample contains about 420,000 distinct CDR3 sequences, roughly an eighth of which appear only once. This CDR3 contains 15 residues. Trimming took 3 bases from V and 5 from J; bases not matched to a gene: 6. Looked up from germline, CDR1 is SGHRS and CDR2 is YFSETQ.

The chain links TRBV5-1 to TRBJ2-1; the match to TRBD2 covers 9 bases. This receptor was obtained from a woman between 18 and 29 years old with Graves' hyperthyroidism. The specimen sequenced was blood. The DNA for the CDR3 is TGCGCCAGCAGCTGGCGGGAGGGCCCCCACAATGAGCAGTTCTTC. Translating gives CASSWREGPHNEQFF.